Each of the 18 T cell receptor beta chains below was sequenced from the same sample in a study of cytomegalovirus exposure and HLA in healthy donors. PCR involved 60 Vbeta and 13 Jbeta primers. Clones were read by immunoSEQ multiplex PCR, and TCRdb kept only the in-frame ones, dropping some. The table lists about 220,000 clones, over 60% of them singletons. The sample comprised PBMCs. The origin of the receptors is a man between 18 and 35 years old in good health and CMV-seronegative.

This clone was observed once. The V call is TRBV5-1, the J call TRBJ2-2; possibly TRBD2 for D (6 bases). CDR3 size: 18 residues. The ends were cut back, 5 bases at V and 3 bases at J, with 23 bases in the middle. Germline loops: CDR1 SGHRS, CDR2 YFSETQ. CDR3 residues: CASRPGTLTRRYTGELFF. The CDR3 DNA is TGCGCCAGCAGACCCGGGACTCTAACCCGAAGGTACACCGGGGAGCTGTTTTTT.

The chain combines TRBV30 with TRBJ1-2, with unresolved D. This CDR3 is 12 amino acids long. CDR1 and CDR2 (germline): GTSNPN, SVGIG (reference sequence). Deletions cut 6 bases from V and 7 bases from J, with 15 bases between. Here the CDR3 DNA reads TGTGCCTGTCCCGGGCCCCGGGGTGGCTACACCTTC. Encoded protein: CACPGPRGGYTF.

This chain connects TRBV28 to TRBJ1-5, with D unresolved. The germline V and J ends were trimmed by 5 bases and 6 bases, with 17 bases remaining between them. The CDR3 covers 15 residues. The germline CDR1 and CDR2 sequences are MDHEN and SYDVKM. CDR3 loop: CASSTSSPGGQPQHF. CDR3 DNA: TGTGCCAGCAGTACCTCCTCCCCGGGAGGTCAGCCCCAGCATTTT. Together with reference TRBV28 and TRBJ1-5, the CDR3 gives the full variable domain: DVKVTQSSRYLVKRTGEKVFLECVQDMDHENMFWYRQDPGLGLRLIYFSYDVKMKEKGDIPEGYSVSREKKERFSLILESASTNQTSMYLCASSTSSPGGQPQHFGDGTRLSIL.

V usage is TRBV14 and J usage is TRBJ2-3; TRBD1 matches at 8 bases. Germline-derived CDR1 and CDR2 are SGHDN and FVKESK. After removal of 1 base from V and 4 bases from J, the junction contained 10 bases not matched to a gene. This CDR3 is 17 amino acids long. This CDR3 is CASSQVSRGPPPDTQYF. The CDR3 DNA is TGTGCCAGCAGCCAAGTCTCCAGGGGGCCCCCTCCAGATACGCAGTATTTT.

V gene TRBV27 combines with J gene TRBJ2-5; D is undetermined. The V end lost 2 bases, the J end lost 1 base, and 11 bases lay between the germline ends. In germline, CDR1 is MNHEY, CDR2 SMNVEV (reference sequence). The CDR3 consists of 15 residues. The chain's CDR3 is CASSLTVSIQETQYF. In DNA, the CDR3 is TGTGCCAGCAGTTTAACAGTCTCAATCCAAGAGACCCAGTACTTC.

A few counts support this clone. The CDR3 DNA is TGTGCCAGCGCTAAGGGGGAGGGCCGGGACGAGCAGTACTTC. Its protein product is CASAKGEGRDEQYF. The chain joins TRBV9 to TRBJ2-7, with a possible D match to TRBD2 (7 bases). This CDR3 contains 14 residues. Between the trimmed V and J ends, which lost 7 bases and 5 bases, there was a span of 19 bases. The germline V gene encodes CDR1 SGDLS and CDR2 YYNGEE. Supplemented by reference TRBV9 and TRBJ2-7, the full variable domain reads DSGVTQTPKHLITATGQRVTLRCSPRSGDLSVYWYQQSLDQGLQFLIQYYNGEERAKGNILERFSAQQFPDLHSELNLSSLELGDSALYFCASAKGEGRDEQYFGPGTRLTVT.

CDR3 sequence reads: CASSSQGTNEKLFF. The DNA for the CDR3 is TGCGCCAGCAGCTCACAGGGAACTAATGAAAAACTGTTTTTT. This sequence joins TRBV5-1 and TRBJ1-4; possible D gene TRBD1, 6 bases. The germline V gene encodes CDR1 SGHRS and CDR2 YFSETQ. This CDR3 comprises 14 residues. V lost 3 bases, J lost 1 base, and 7 bases lay in between.

The chain links TRBV7-9 to TRBJ2-7, with D perhaps TRBD2 (6 bases). This CDR3 region has 15 residues. CDR1 and CDR2 (germline): SEHNR, FQNEAQ (reference sequence). Trimming cost V 4 bases and J 2 bases, with 15 bases left between them. The CDR3 here is CASSSTGTRAYEQYF. CDR3 sequence (DNA): TGTGCCAGCAGCTCCACCGGGACTCGAGCCTACGAGCAGTACTTC.

The V gene is TRBV5-1, the J gene TRBJ2-5; TRBD2 aligns across 8 bases. The CDR3 spans 14 residues. Germline values: CDR1 SGHRS, CDR2 YFSETQ. Unmatched junction bases numbered 10, after V lost 7 bases and J lost 5 bases. This chain's CDR3 is CASGLAGLGETQYF. Written as DNA, the CDR3 is TGCGCCAGCGGATTAGCGGGACTGGGGGAGACCCAGTACTTC.

The chain links TRBV9 to TRBJ2-1, with 14 positions matching TRBD2. CDR3 length: 17 residues. Germline V gene sequence: CDR1 SGDLS, CDR2 YYNGEE. J lost 6 bases, V lost 2 bases, and 7 bases had no gene match. CDR3 loop: CASSVVPGTSGSNEQFF. CDR3 coding DNA: TGTGCCAGCAGCGTGGTTCCAGGGACTAGCGGGAGCAATGAGCAGTTCTTC.

V is TRBV5-1 and J is TRBJ1-2, with D maybe TRBD1 (5 bases). Germline values: CDR1 SGHRS, CDR2 YFSETQ. Trimming took off 4 bases at V and 5 bases at J, with 12 bases between the two ends. The CDR3 extends over 13 amino acids. The CDR3 is CASSLDKTYGYTF. The CDR3 DNA reads as TGCGCCAGCAGCCTGGACAAGACTTATGGCTACACCTTC.

About this clone: The same CDR3 can be traced to other DNA sequences in this sample. The V gene is TRBV15, the J gene TRBJ1-5; TRBD1 might be the D (6 bases). Germline CDR1 is LNHNV and CDR2 is YYDKDF (reference sequence). Deletions cut 0 bases from V and 6 bases from J, with 12 bases between. This CDR3 has 15 residues. The CDR3 DNA is TGTGCCACCAGCAGAGACAGGGGCGCTGGTCAGCCCCAGCATTTT. Translating gives CATSRDRGAGQPQHF.

This clone came up a few times. The chain combines TRBV6-5 with TRBJ1-5; 7 bases match TRBD1. Germline V CDR1 and CDR2: MNHEY, SVGAGI. The CDR3 loop spans 15 amino acids. The ends lost 5 bases at V and 1 base at J; junction bases unmatched: 5. CDR3 sequence reads: CASSVPQGSNQPQHF. The DNA for the CDR3 is TGTGCCAGCAGTGTCCCACAGGGGAGCAATCAGCCCCAGCATTTT.

The chain combines TRBV29-1 with TRBJ2-7, with 7 bases fitting TRBD2. The CDR3 sequence is 14 residues long. J was trimmed by 6 bases and V by 4 bases; bases with no gene match: 12. CDR1 is SQVTM and CDR2 is ANQGSEA in the germline V gene. Written as DNA, the CDR3 is TGCAGCGTTGGTGGGCGGGAGTCCCTGGGCGAGCAGTACTTC. This codes for CSVGGRESLGEQYF.

This clone was detected once. The rearrangement joins TRBV4-1 to TRBJ1-5, with unresolved D. This CDR3 has 17 residues. Trimming stripped 3 bases from V and 0 bases from J, with 15 bases between. CDR1 and CDR2 from the germline V gene are MGHRA and YSYEKL. The CDR3 sequence: CASSQVEWQVSNQPQHF. CDR3 nucleotides: TGCGCCAGCAGCCAGGTTGAGTGGCAGGTTAGCAATCAGCCCCAGCATTTT.

The rearrangement uses TRBV2 and TRBJ2-7; 8 bases map to TRBD2. This CDR3 comprises 15 residues. Germline CDR1 is SNHLY and CDR2 is FYNNEI. V was clipped by 1 base and J by 0 bases; unmatched bases: 2. CDR3 residues: CASSEGAGVSYEQYF. CDR3 DNA sequence: TGTGCCAGCAGTGAAGGAGCGGGAGTCTCCTACGAGCAGTACTTC.

V is TRBV28 and J is TRBJ1-1, with TRBD1 matching over 8 bases. The CDR3 has 14 residues. The J segment lost 9 bases and the V segment lost 6 bases, leaving 12 bases of the junction unmatched. Germline lookup yields CDR1 MDHEN and CDR2 SYDVKM. CDR3 in amino acids: CASRTTGGTPQAFF. The CDR3 coding sequence is TGTGCCAGCAGAACCACAGGGGGTACACCACAAGCTTTCTTT. Full variable domain (missing parts from reference TRBV28 and TRBJ1-1): DVKVTQSSRYLVKRTGEKVFLECVQDMDHENMFWYRQDPGLGLRLIYFSYDVKMKEKGDIPEGYSVSREKKERFSLILESASTNQTSMYLCASRTTGGTPQAFFGQGTRLTVV.

This clone was recorded a few times. CDR3 nucleotide sequence: TGTGCCAGCAGTAGACAGGGGGGTTCTAACTATGGCTACACCTTC. Protein sequence: CASSRQGGSNYGYTF. J is TRBJ1-2 and V is TRBV27, with 9 bases that match TRBD1. Unmatched junction bases numbered 4, after V lost 5 bases and J lost 0 bases. This CDR3 comprises 15 residues. The germline V gene has CDR1 MNHEY and CDR2 SMNVEV (reference sequence).